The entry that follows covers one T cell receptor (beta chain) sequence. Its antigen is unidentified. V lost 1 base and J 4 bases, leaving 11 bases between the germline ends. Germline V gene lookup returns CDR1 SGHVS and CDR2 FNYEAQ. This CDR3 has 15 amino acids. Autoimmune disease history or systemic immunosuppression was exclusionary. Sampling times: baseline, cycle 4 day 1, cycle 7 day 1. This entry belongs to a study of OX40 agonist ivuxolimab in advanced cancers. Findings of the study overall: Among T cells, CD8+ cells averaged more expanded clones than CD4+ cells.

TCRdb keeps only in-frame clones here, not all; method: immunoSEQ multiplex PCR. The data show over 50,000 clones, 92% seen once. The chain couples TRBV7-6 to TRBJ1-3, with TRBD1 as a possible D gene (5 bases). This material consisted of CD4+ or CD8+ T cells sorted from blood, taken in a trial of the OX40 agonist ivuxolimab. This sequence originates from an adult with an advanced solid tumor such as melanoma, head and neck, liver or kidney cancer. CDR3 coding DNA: TGTGCCAGCAGCTTAGTGGGGGAGAGCGGAAACACCATATATTTT. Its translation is CASSLVGESGNTIYF.